This note documents a single TCR beta chain sequence. What it recognizes is unknown. This entry comes from a study of cytomegalovirus exposure and HLA in healthy donors. Study context: A data release that came early held approximately 85 million unique TCRs from HLA-typed donors. General observations from the study: As confirmed in vitro, three CMV-associated chains were specific for CMV antigens. In a later analysis, an Asian-associated ancestry cluster reportedly showed fewer N-insertions than the roughly 700-donor mean. Investigators reported about 160 TCR beta chains as tied to cytomegalovirus.

V was trimmed by 4 bases and J by 6 bases, leaving 20 bases between them. The V gene's germline CDR1 is SGHNT and CDR2 YYREEE (reference sequence). CDR3 size: 15 residues. It was with 60 Vbeta and 13 Jbeta primers that the PCR ran. Sequencing was performed with immunoSEQ multiplex PCR; in TCRdb, only in-frame clones are kept and a portion is missing. The sample data list approximately 72,000 clones. This sequence joins TRBV5-4 and TRBJ2-7, with TRBD2 as a possible D gene (5 bases). This clonotype originated in a man aged 35-49 years in good health and CMV-seronegative. What was sequenced was PBMCs. In DNA form, the CDR3 reads TGTGCCAGCAGCCCGGACTTAAAGAGTGTCGTCGAGCAGTACTTC. This gives the protein CASSPDLKSVVEQYF.